Shown below are 14 T cell receptor beta chains from a single sample sequenced in a study of blood T cell repertoires in COVID-19. The repertoire was sequenced with immunoSEQ multiplex PCR; TCRdb's copy has only in-frame clones and lacks some. The profile shows hundreds of thousands of clones, around nine tenths of them singletons. The sample comprised peripheral blood. These receptors all come from a man in his 60s who had recovered from COVID-19.

The chain combines TRBV7-3 with TRBJ2-5, with D possibly matching TRBD1 (6 bases). The V end lost 5 bases, the J end lost 0 bases, and 13 bases lay between the germline ends. The CDR3 loop spans 15 amino acids. Germline V gene sequence: CDR1 SGHTA, CDR2 FQGTGA. As DNA, the CDR3 is TGTGCCAGCAGCCAAGGGGGAGCGAACCAAGAGACCCAGTACTTC. It translates to CASSQGGANQETQYF.

CDR3 region: CASSPLDRVVYEQYF. The CDR3 nucleotides read TGTGCCAGCAGTCCTTTAGACAGGGTAGTCTACGAGCAGTACTTC. This rearrangement joins TRBV6-5 to TRBJ2-7, with TRBD1 matching 7 bases. CDR1 MNHEY and CDR2 SVGAGI come from the germline V gene. V shed 5 bases, J shed 3 bases, and the junction held 10 bases outside the gene matches. This CDR3 is built from 15 residues.

The CDR3 region is CASSLGQGSFEQYF. CDR3 in DNA: TGTGCCAGCAGCTTAGGACAGGGGAGCTTCGAGCAGTACTTC. This sequence joins TRBV11-2 and TRBJ2-7; 8 nucleotides line up with TRBD1. The trim removed 1 base at V and 6 bases at J, leaving 5 bases unmatched. Germline CDR1 is SGHAT and CDR2 is FQNNGV. This CDR3 comprises 14 residues.

The chain is built from TRBV9 and TRBJ2-7, with 10 bases aligning to TRBD2. The germline CDR1 and CDR2 sequences are SGDLS and YYNGEE. The V and J ends lost 3 bases and 6 bases, in that order; junction bases with no gene match: 15. CDR3 length: 17 amino acids. As DNA, the CDR3 is TGTGCCAGCAGCGAGGCCCCCAGCGGGGGGGCCTTCGGCGAGCAGTACTTC. It encodes CASSEAPSGGAFGEQYF.

The V gene is TRBV9, the J gene TRBJ1-6; D is unclear. The CDR3 runs to 15 residues. V lost 0 bases and J lost 10, with 14 bases in between. The germline V gene has CDR1 SGDLS and CDR2 YYNGEE. In DNA form, the CDR3 reads TGTGCCAGCAGCGTAGAGGCCCGAGGAGGCTCACCCCTCCACTTT. Protein: CASSVEARGGSPLHF.

This clone was observed a few times. This chain links TRBV29-1 with TRBJ2-2; the D gene is possibly TRBD2 (5 bases). This CDR3 comprises 14 residues. V was shortened by 6 bases and J by 1 base, with 12 bases between the two germline ends. CDR1 and CDR2 from the germline V gene are SQVTM and ANQGSEA. CDR3 sequence: CSVVAFGNTGELFF. The CDR3 DNA is TGCAGCGTGGTAGCGTTCGGGAACACCGGGGAGCTGTTTTTT.

The chain joins TRBV12-5 to TRBJ1-2, with 11 bases aligning to TRBD1. Germline V lookup: CDR1 LGHNT, CDR2 FRNRAP. The CDR3 consists of 15 residues. V lost 0 bases, J lost 6 bases, and 3 bases stayed unmatched. The CDR3 is CASGLVGTGGHGYTF. The CDR3 DNA reads as TGTGCTAGTGGTTTGGTTGGGACAGGGGGACATGGCTACACCTTC. The full variable domain, with the rest looked up from reference TRBV12-5 and TRBJ1-2, is DARVTQTPRHKVTEMGQEVTMRCQPILGHNTVFWYRQTMMQGLELLAYFRNRAPLDDSGMPKDRFSAEMPDATLATLKIQPSEPRDSAVYFCASGLVGTGGHGYTFGSGTRLTVV.

The chain joins TRBV28 to TRBJ1-4; no clear D. The germline gives CDR1 MDHEN, CDR2 SYDVKM. The CDR3 length is 14 residues. Trimming shortened V by 5 bases and J by 3 bases, and 10 bases separated the two germline ends. CDR3 bases: TGTGCCAGCAGTGGCGGGCTGCCTAATGAAAAACTGTTTTTT. Its translation is CASSGGLPNEKLFF.

The CDR3 DNA is TGTGCCAGCAGACCCTCAGGGGTGGGTGGCTACACCTTC. Its protein is CASRPSGVGGYTF. V is TRBV25-1 and J is TRBJ1-2; weak D call: TRBD1 (6 bases). Germline values: CDR1 MGHDK, CDR2 SYGVNS. The CDR3 length is 13 residues. The V and J ends lost 6 bases and 7 bases respectively, with 15 bases between them.

The chain is built from TRBV2 and TRBJ1-6; 9 bases line up with TRBD1. Trimming removed 6 bases from V and 7 bases from J; junction bases left unmatched: 7. The CDR3 is 15 residues long. CDR1 and CDR2 (germline): SNHLY, FYNNEI. CDR3: CASSPNGQGNSPLHF. Written as DNA, the CDR3 is TGTGCCAGCAGCCCTAATGGACAGGGGAATTCACCCCTCCACTTT. Looking up the rest from reference TRBV2 and TRBJ1-6 gives the full variable domain: EPEVTQTPSHQVTQMGQEVILRCVPISNHLYFYWYRQILGQKVEFLVSFYNNEISEKSEIFDDQFSVERPDGSNFTLKIRSTKLEDSAMYFCASSPNGQGNSPLHFGNGTRLTVT.

The rearrangement links TRBV7-2 to TRBJ2-7; 7 bases align to TRBD1. Germline trimming cut 4 bases from V and 0 bases from J; bases unmatched to any gene: 12. Germline V gene data show CDR1 as SGHTA and CDR2 as FQGNSA. The CDR3 runs to 17 residues. The CDR3 loop reads CASSSRFDRAFSYEQYF. The CDR3 nucleotides read TGTGCCAGCAGCTCCCGATTCGACAGGGCCTTCTCCTACGAGCAGTACTTC.

This chain joins TRBV14 and TRBJ2-5; 13 bases match TRBD2. This CDR3 has 17 amino acids. CDR1 is SGHDN, CDR2 FVKESK, per germline. J lost 5 bases, V lost 1 base, and 7 bases had no gene match. CDR3 loop: CASSQATSGRFGETQYF. CDR3 nucleotide sequence: TGTGCCAGCAGCCAAGCGACTAGCGGGAGGTTTGGGGAGACCCAGTACTTC.

This clone was found a few times. The chain is built from TRBV6-5 and TRBJ2-2, with 7 bases matching TRBD1. The CDR3 loop spans 14 amino acids. V trimming: 6 bases; J trimming: 8 bases; junction bases outside the gene matches: 9. Germline V gene data show CDR1 as MNHEY and CDR2 as SVGAGI. CDR3 DNA sequence: TGTGCCAGCAGCCGGGACAGTAGTCAGGGGGAGCTGTTTTTT. Encoded protein: CASSRDSSQGELFF.

The rearrangement links TRBV7-2 to TRBJ2-1; 10 bases map to TRBD2. The V segment lost 1 base and the J segment 4 bases; nucleotides outside the gene matches: 7. This CDR3 is 17 amino acids long. CDR1 is SGHTA, CDR2 FQGNSA, per germline. The CDR3 sequence is CASSLVAASGGYNEQFF. In nucleotides, the CDR3 is TGTGCCAGCAGCTTAGTTGCGGCTAGCGGGGGATACAATGAGCAGTTCTTC.